One TCR beta chain is described in this entry. The repertoire was sequenced with immunoSEQ multiplex PCR; TCRdb's copy has only in-frame clones and lacks some. This table holds roughly 140,000 clones, 80% to 90% found once. V shed 2 bases and J shed 0 bases, with 8 bases lying between them. The CDR3 length is 15 residues. In germline, CDR1 is SGHVS, CDR2 FQNEAQ. The source of the sample is a study of blood T cell repertoires in COVID-19. Seattle cases were enrolled at active infection and followed longitudinally. The receptor's source is a woman aged 60-70 years with COVID-19, enrolled during active disease. V gene TRBV7-8 combines with J gene TRBJ2-1; D might be TRBD1 (5 bases). Sequenced sample: peripheral blood. The CDR3 loop is CASSLRTNSYNEQFF. The CDR3 DNA reads as TGTGCCAGCAGCTTACGGACAAACTCCTACAATGAGCAGTTCTTC.